A single sample is the source of the 31 T cell receptor beta chains below, sequenced in a study of blood T cell repertoires in COVID-19. The method was immunoSEQ multiplex PCR; TCRdb's version includes in-frame clones alone and lacks a portion of them. The sample has approximately 480,000 clones, roughly nine tenths seen once; the top ten hold roughly 0.7%. The sample was PBMCs or T cells enriched from blood (not recorded which). The receptors originated from a woman between 18 and 30 years old who had recovered from COVID-19.

The sample holds one count of this clone. The chain uses TRBV19 and TRBJ1-1; possible D gene TRBD1, 5 bases. CDR1 is LNHDA and CDR2 is SQIVND in the germline V gene (reference sequence). The V gene lost 8 bases and the J gene lost 1 base, with 14 bases spanning the gap. CDR3 size: 14 residues. CDR3 in DNA: TGTGCCAGTTTTCGTGGAGGGGCGAACACTGAAGCTTTCTTT. Translation: CASFRGGANTEAFF.

This clone turned up a few times. This sequence joins TRBV19 and TRBJ1-4, with D uncertain. In germline, CDR1 is LNHDA, CDR2 SQIVND (reference sequence). Trimming shortened V by 3 bases and J by 8 bases, and 7 bases separated the two germline ends. This CDR3 contains 12 residues. This CDR3 is CASSMTREKLFF. CDR3 in DNA: TGTGCCAGTAGTATGACGCGGGAAAAACTGTTTTTT. Based on the CDR3 plus reference TRBV19 and TRBJ1-4, the full variable domain is DGGITQSPKYLFRKEGQNVTLSCEQNLNHDAMYWYRQDPGQGLRLIYYSQIVNDFQKGDIAEGYSVSREKKESFPLTVTSAQKNPTAFYLCASSMTREKLFFGSGTQLSVL.

J is TRBJ2-7 and V is TRBV19; D not resolved. V lost 5 bases and J lost 0, with 8 bases in between. Germline CDR1 LNHDA, CDR2 SQIVND (reference sequence). The length of the CDR3 is 13 residues. In nucleotides, the CDR3 is TGTGCCAGTAGTCCCTCCGGCTCCTACGAGCAGTACTTC. Translated, it gives CASSPSGSYEQYF.

This clone has only one observation. This chain connects TRBV7-6 to TRBJ2-7, with 8 bases that match TRBD1. V dropped 4 bases and J dropped 6; count of bases not matched to a gene: 2. Germline assignment: CDR1 SGHVS and CDR2 FNYEAQ. This CDR3 contains 12 residues. The CDR3 region has the DNA TGTGCCAGCAGCTCGACAGGGGTCGAGCAGTACTTC. Encoded protein: CASSSTGVEQYF.

The sample holds a few counts of this clone. The chain is built from TRBV28 and TRBJ1-2; D gene ambiguous. CDR1 and CDR2 (germline): MDHEN, SYDVKM. CDR3 length: 14 amino acids. V dropped 8 bases and J dropped 0 bases, with 13 bases sitting between them. The CDR3 loop is CASEGGPANYGYTF. Here the CDR3 DNA reads TGTGCCAGCGAGGGTGGACCAGCTAACTATGGCTACACCTTC.

Remarks on this clone: The sample contains more than one DNA sequence encoding this CDR3. This sequence joins TRBV6-5 and TRBJ1-2, with 7 bases lining up with TRBD1. Germline-derived CDR1 and CDR2 are MNHEY and SVGAGI. The CDR3 has 14 residues. The J segment lost 0 bases and the V segment lost 4 bases, leaving 2 bases of the junction unmatched. This CDR3 is CASSFDRANYGYTF. The CDR3 nucleotides read TGTGCCAGCAGTTTTGACAGGGCTAACTATGGCTACACCTTC.

This chain uses TRBV5-6 with TRBJ1-2; 7 bases align to TRBD1. This CDR3 contains 14 residues. V trimming: 3 bases; J trimming: 2 bases; junction bases outside the gene matches: 4. Germline CDR1 is SGHDT and CDR2 is YYEEEE. Here the CDR3 DNA reads TGTGCCAGCAGCTGGGGACAGAGGAACTATGGCTACACCTTC. It is translated as CASSWGQRNYGYTF. Looking up the rest from reference TRBV5-6 and TRBJ1-2 gives the full variable domain: DAGVTQSPTHLIKTRGQQVTLRCSPKSGHDTVSWYQQALGQGPQFIFQYYEEEERQRGNFPDRFSGHQFPNYSSELNVNALLLGDSALYLCASSWGQRNYGYTFGSGTRLTVV.

This rearrangement joins TRBV4-2 to TRBJ1-1, with D uncertain. Germline lookup yields CDR1 LGHNA and CDR2 YNFKEQ. The CDR3 has 15 residues. Trimming took 0 bases from V and 5 from J, leaving 13 bases between them. The CDR3 spells CASSQEGSPETEAFF. The CDR3 region has the DNA TGTGCCAGCAGCCAAGAGGGCTCCCCGGAAACTGAAGCTTTCTTT.

The chain links TRBV28 to TRBJ2-3; D might be TRBD2 (7 bases). Germline V CDR1 and CDR2: MDHEN, SYDVKM. The CDR3 is 14 amino acids. The V gene lost 6 bases and the J gene lost 6 bases, with 16 bases spanning the gap. The CDR3 bases are TGTGCCAGCAGCTATACCGAGGGGGGGGATACGCAGTATTTT. Translating gives CASSYTEGGDTQYF.

The rearrangement links TRBV18 to TRBJ1-3; possibly TRBD1 for D (5 bases). This CDR3 comprises 16 residues. Trimming left V 4 bases short and J 2 bases short, with 15 bases between. Germline values: CDR1 KGHSH, CDR2 LQKENI. The CDR3, as DNA: TGTGCCAGCTCACTTGGCTCCGACAGTACTGGAAACACCATATATTTT. It encodes CASSLGSDSTGNTIYF.

The chain links TRBV5-1 to TRBJ1-3; 7 positions agree with TRBD1. Germline V gene sequence: CDR1 SGHRS, CDR2 YFSETQ. The CDR3 is 15 residues long. Trimming removed 3 bases from V and 4 bases from J; junction bases left unmatched: 7. The CDR3 DNA reads as TGCGCCAGCAGCTACCAGACAGGGAACGGAAACACCATATATTTT. Translated: CASSYQTGNGNTIYF.

The chain is built from TRBV25-1 and TRBJ1-3; D ambiguous. With 6 bases removed from V and 8 bases from J, the gap between germline ends came to 20 bases. Germline CDR1 reads MGHDK; CDR2 reads SYGVNS. The CDR3 sequence is 15 residues long. CDR3 in DNA: TGTGCCAGCAGCCTAAACGAAGCCTCCGGAGACACCATATATTTT. This encodes CASSLNEASGDTIYF.

The table lists this clone with a count of one. The chain recombines TRBV11-2 with TRBJ1-1, with 7 bases identical to TRBD1. The junction had 13 bases not matched to a gene; V was cut back by 8 bases and J by 4 bases. The CDR3 sequence is 15 residues long. CDR1 and CDR2 (germline): SGHAT, FQNNGV. CDR3 sequence reads: CASLNLGGGGTEAFF. The CDR3 DNA reads TGTGCCAGCCTCAATCTTGGAGGGGGCGGCACTGAAGCTTTCTTT.

The rearrangement links TRBV4-1 to TRBJ2-5; 10 bases agree with TRBD2. CDR3 length: 17 residues. In germline, CDR1 is MGHRA, CDR2 YSYEKL. V was clipped by 5 bases and J by 4 bases; unmatched bases: 13. In DNA form, the CDR3 reads TGCGCCAGCAGCTTGCTTTTTGAGCGGGGGGGAGGAGAGACCCAGTACTTC. As protein: CASSLLFERGGGETQYF.

V and J are TRBV14 and TRBJ2-7, with 8 bases aligning to TRBD1. The CDR3 has 14 residues. Trimming took 5 bases from V and 4 from J; bases not matched to a gene: 7. The germline V gene has CDR1 SGHDN and CDR2 FVKESK. CDR3 bases: TGTGCCAGCAGCTTCGGACAGGGCGGGTACGAGCAGTACTTC. Protein sequence: CASSFGQGGYEQYF.

This clone was counted only a few times. This chain connects TRBV10-3 to TRBJ2-5; unclear D gene. The CDR3 length is 15 residues. Germline CDR1 and CDR2: ENHRY and SYGVKD. The V gene lost 2 bases and the J gene lost 5 bases, with 15 bases spanning the gap. The CDR3 spells CAISEGDNVVETQYF. The CDR3 nucleotides read TGTGCCATCAGTGAGGGCGACAACGTTGTGGAGACCCAGTACTTC.

This rearrangement joins TRBV7-6 to TRBJ2-3; no reliable D call. The CDR3 is 14 residues long. Germline loops: CDR1 SGHVS, CDR2 FNYEAQ. Trimming shortened V by 2 bases and J by 2 bases, and 8 bases separated the two germline ends. This CDR3 reads CASSLWSVTDTQYF. The CDR3 DNA reads as TGTGCCAGCAGCTTATGGTCGGTCACAGATACGCAGTATTTT.

This chain uses TRBV28 with TRBJ2-7; D not certain. Trimming pared 5 bases from V and 6 bases from J, leaving 11 bases between. Germline V CDR1 and CDR2: MDHEN, SYDVKM. This CDR3 contains 12 residues. CDR3 sequence: CASSPPNGEQYF. For the CDR3, the DNA is TGTGCCAGCAGTCCTCCGAACGGCGAGCAGTACTTC.

The gene calls are TRBV19 and TRBJ2-7; TRBD2 might be the D (6 bases). Germline loops: CDR1 LNHDA, CDR2 SQIVND (reference sequence). CDR3 length equals 15 residues. The V gene lost 5 bases and the J gene lost 3 bases, with 17 bases spanning the gap. The CDR3 is CASSPFGPGVYEQYF. CDR3 nucleotide sequence: TGTGCCAGTAGTCCCTTTGGGCCGGGGGTCTACGAGCAGTACTTC.

This rearrangement joins TRBV30 to TRBJ2-7; D call uncertain. Germline loops: CDR1 GTSNPN, CDR2 SVGIG (reference sequence). This CDR3 is 12 amino acids long. The V gene lost 0 bases and the J gene lost 3 bases, with 6 bases spanning the gap. CDR3 sequence reads: CAWSVEFYEQYF. Written as DNA, the CDR3 is TGTGCCTGGAGTGTTGAGTTCTACGAGCAGTACTTC.

The rearrangement links TRBV28 to TRBJ1-2; D perhaps matches TRBD1 (5 bases). CDR1 and CDR2 (germline): MDHEN, SYDVKM. Trimming stripped 2 bases from V and 4 bases from J, with 11 bases between. The CDR3 loop spans 14 amino acids. CDR3 sequence (DNA): TGTGCCAGCAGTTTAGGGGCTTTACTCTATGGCTACACCTTC. It codes for CASSLGALLYGYTF.

The genes are TRBV4-1 and TRBJ1-3; D not resolved. Per germline, CDR1 MGHRA and CDR2 YSYEKL. The CDR3 loop spans 17 amino acids. Trimming removed 1 base at V and 4 bases at J, with 17 bases between. CDR3 region: CASSQGEREAGGNTIYF. In DNA form, the CDR3 reads TGCGCCAGCAGCCAAGGGGAGAGGGAGGCCGGGGGAAACACCATATATTTT.

This clone came up a few times. This chain connects TRBV3-1 (or the pseudogene TRBV3-2) to TRBJ1-3, with D uncertain. The CDR3 totals 13 residues. CDR1 and CDR2 from the germline V gene are LGHDT and YNNKEL (reference sequence). V was trimmed by 8 bases and J by 0 bases, leaving 8 bases between them. CDR3 bases: TGTGCCAGCTCCCGGGGCTCTGGAAACACCATATATTTT. This codes for CASSRGSGNTIYF.

The chain employs TRBV7-6 and TRBJ2-1; 10 bases are shared with TRBD2. The V gene end was trimmed by 4 bases and the J gene end by 2 bases; junction bases not matched to a gene: 2. The length of the CDR3 is 15 residues. The germline CDR1 and CDR2 sequences are SGHVS and FNYEAQ. CDR3 amino acids: CASSSLAGPYNEQFF. The DNA of the CDR3 is TGTGCCAGCAGCTCACTAGCGGGGCCCTACAATGAGCAGTTCTTC.

This chain links TRBV30 with TRBJ2-1; D unresolved. CDR1 GTSNPN and CDR2 SVGIG come from the germline V gene (reference sequence). The CDR3 sequence is 11 residues long. V was trimmed by 1 base and J by 7 bases, leaving 5 bases between them. The chain's CDR3 is CAWSGLNEQFF. In DNA form, the CDR3 reads TGTGCCTGGAGTGGGCTGAATGAGCAGTTCTTC.

The sample holds one count of this clone. The V and J genes are TRBV7-9 and TRBJ2-1; the D gene is possibly TRBD1 (7 bases). Trimming shortened V by 0 bases and J by 3 bases, and 12 bases separated the two germline ends. This CDR3 comprises 16 residues. Germline CDR1 is SEHNR and CDR2 is FQNEAQ (reference sequence). The CDR3: CASSLAQGGYYNEQFF. For the CDR3, the DNA is TGTGCCAGCAGCTTAGCGCAGGGGGGTTACTACAATGAGCAGTTCTTC. The entire variable domain, with the rest obtained from reference TRBV7-9 and TRBJ2-1, is as follows: DTGVSQNPRHKITKRGQNVTFRCDPISEHNRLYWYRQTLGQGPEFLTYFQNEAQLEKSRLLSDRFSAERPKGSFSTLEIQRTEQGDSAMYLCASSLAQGGYYNEQFFGPGTRLTVL.

The chain recombines TRBV21-1 with TRBJ2-7; the table gives TRBD1 as D, unverified against the DNA. TRBV21-1 is described as a pseudogene. The CDR3 is made up of 14 amino acids. In nucleotides, the CDR3 is TGTGCCAGCAGCTCTGGACAGGGGGCGGGCGAGCAGTACTTC. Its translation: CASSSGQGAGEQYF.

The chain carries TRBV5-8 and TRBJ2-7; a weak D match, TRBD1 (5 bases). V was shortened by 6 bases and J by 1 base, with 17 bases between the two germline ends. Germline V gene data show CDR1 as SGHTS and CDR2 as YDEGEE. The CDR3 covers 15 residues. The CDR3 bases are TGTGCCAGCAACTACGGTCAGGGCACATCCTACGAGCAGTACTTC. It encodes CASNYGQGTSYEQYF.

This chain connects TRBV9 to TRBJ1-6; possibly TRBD1 for D (5 bases). Per the germline V gene, CDR1 is SGDLS and CDR2 is YYNGEE. The CDR3 runs to 14 residues. V lost 6 bases and J 5 bases, leaving 12 bases between the germline ends. CDR3: CASMEGVDNSPLHF. CDR3 nucleotide sequence: TGTGCCAGCATGGAAGGGGTGGATAATTCACCCCTCCACTTT.

J is TRBJ2-1 and V is TRBV3-1 (or the pseudogene TRBV3-2), with D uncertain. V dropped 0 bases and J dropped 10 bases, with 10 bases sitting between them. The germline V gene encodes CDR1 LGHDT and CDR2 YNNKEL (reference sequence). The CDR3 is 13 amino acids. CDR3 residues: CASSQESRLEQFF. In DNA form, the CDR3 reads TGTGCCAGCAGCCAAGAGTCGAGATTAGAGCAGTTCTTC.

The chain employs TRBV5-1 and TRBJ1-1; no clear D. The germline V gene has CDR1 SGHRS and CDR2 YFSETQ. CDR3 length: 15 residues. Between the trimmed V and J ends, which lost 0 bases and 3 bases, there was a span of 12 bases. The CDR3 is CASSLAGEEHTEAFF. In nucleotides, the CDR3 is TGCGCCAGCAGCTTGGCCGGAGAGGAGCACACTGAAGCTTTCTTT.